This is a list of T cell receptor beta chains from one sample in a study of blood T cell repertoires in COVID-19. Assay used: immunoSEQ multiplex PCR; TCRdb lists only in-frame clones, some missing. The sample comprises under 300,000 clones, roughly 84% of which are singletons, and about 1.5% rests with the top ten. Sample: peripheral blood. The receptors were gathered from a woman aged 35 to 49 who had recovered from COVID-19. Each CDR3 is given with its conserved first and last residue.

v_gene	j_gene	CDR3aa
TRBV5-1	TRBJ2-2	CASSRGQVTGELFF
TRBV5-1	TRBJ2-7	CASSPGQGSSYEQYF
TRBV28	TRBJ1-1	CASSSTGLAFF
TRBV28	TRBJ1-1	CASSLIRVNTEAFF
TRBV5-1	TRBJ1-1	CASSPGQILIGEAFF
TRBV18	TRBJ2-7	CASSLGTTSSYEQYF
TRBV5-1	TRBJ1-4	CASSSRFGEKLFF
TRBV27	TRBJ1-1	CASSNIPLRGWETEAFF
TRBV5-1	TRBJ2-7	CASSLDRDRGFYEQYF
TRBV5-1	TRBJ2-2	CASSLRTGGDTGELFF
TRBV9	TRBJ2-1	CASSVGTQGANNEQFF
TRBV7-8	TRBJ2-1	CASRPSRTSGDNEQFF
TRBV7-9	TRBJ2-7	CASTFTGGVYEQYF
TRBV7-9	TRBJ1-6	CASGGEGGSPLHF
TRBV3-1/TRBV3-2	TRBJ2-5	CASSQTQTTETQYF
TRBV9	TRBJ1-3	CASSVAYPTGGSGNTIYF
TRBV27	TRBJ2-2	CASSFTVMTGELFF
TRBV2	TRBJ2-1	CASLGGAPSYNEQFF
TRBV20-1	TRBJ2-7	CSASEGRPYEQYF
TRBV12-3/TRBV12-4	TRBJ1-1	CASSPDRGTEAFF
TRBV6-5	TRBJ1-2	CASSSRLSRHYGYTF
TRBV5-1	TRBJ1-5	CASSPGNRDQPQHF
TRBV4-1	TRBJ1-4	CASSQGSYSTNEKLFF
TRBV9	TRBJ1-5	CASGLDSRSNQPQHF
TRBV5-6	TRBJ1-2	CASSLGPGQGPPGTF
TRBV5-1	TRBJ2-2	CASSHGTPNTGELFF
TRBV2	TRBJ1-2	CASSTGVLGYTF
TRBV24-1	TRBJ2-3	CATSGKAGTTDTQYF
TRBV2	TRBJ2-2	CASSEGTGLDTGELFF
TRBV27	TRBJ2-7	CASSFEGGTYEQYF
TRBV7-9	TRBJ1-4	CASSPTVNNEKLFF
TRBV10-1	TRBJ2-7	CASSPGTPYEQYF
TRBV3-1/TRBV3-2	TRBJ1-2	CASSFRQGANYGYTF
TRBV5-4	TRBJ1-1	CASSPDRGNTEAFF